These 9 T cell receptor beta chains were sequenced from one sample in a study of T-cell reconstitution after alpha-beta-depleted transplantation in children. Unique molecular identifiers were incorporated when the TCRbeta library was constructed. TCRdb reanalysed the PCR reads using MiXCR and keeps one entry per CDR3 protein. The table shows some 310,000 distinct CDR3 sequences, with about a quarter occurring only once. Sample: PBMCs, mostly from graft donor cells, taken 180 days after TCRalphabeta/CD19-depleted stem cell transplant. Receptor source: a male patient younger than 18 who had a stem cell transplant for acute lymphoblastic leukemia, so the T cells may come from the graft donor.

The chain couples TRBV4-1 to TRBJ2-1; 7 nucleotides align to TRBD1. The CDR3 covers 17 residues. Germline V gene lookup returns CDR1 MGHRA and CDR2 YSYEKL. The V segment lost 1 base and the J segment 5 bases; nucleotides outside the gene matches: 11. CDR3 in DNA: TGCGCCAGCAGCCAAGTAAGGTCAGGGGGAAGCGACAATGAGCAGTTCTTC. This codes for CASSQVRSGGSDNEQFF.

This clonotype was picked up a small number of times. The rearrangement links TRBV18 to TRBJ2-5, with 8 nucleotides matching TRBD1. CDR1 is KGHSH and CDR2 is LQKENI in the germline V gene. The ends lost 3 bases at V and 5 bases at J; junction bases unmatched: 5. The CDR3 contains 14 residues. Written as DNA, the CDR3 is TGTGCCAGCTCACCCTGGACAGGGTTGGAGACCCAGTACTTC. Translation: CASSPWTGLETQYF.

In its sample, this clonotype was seen a few times. V is TRBV20-1 and J is TRBJ2-1; D is possibly TRBD2 (5 bases). Germline V gives CDR1 DFQATT, CDR2 SNEGSKA (reference sequence). There are 11 residues in the CDR3. The CDR3: CSEGSYNEQFF. The CDR3, as DNA: TGCAGCGAGGGCTCCTACAATGAGCAGTTCTTC.

This clonotype has only a few counts. This chain connects TRBV5-1 to TRBJ2-4, with D maybe TRBD2 (5 bases). Germline V gives CDR1 SGHRS, CDR2 YFSETQ. Between the trimmed V and J ends, which lost 4 bases and 0 bases, there was a span of 17 bases. CDR3 length: 17 residues. The CDR3 bases are TGCGCCAGCAGCCCATCCTTAGGAGGAGGAGCCAAAAACATTCAGTACTTC. Its translation is CASSPSLGGGAKNIQYF.

This clonotype was observed a handful of times. CDR3 DNA sequence: TGCGCCAGCAGCTTGTGGGTGGCTAGCGGATACCAAGAGACCCAGTACTTC. Translating gives CASSLWVASGYQETQYF. The chain employs TRBV5-1 and TRBJ2-5; 7 bases line up with TRBD2. Germline loops: CDR1 SGHRS, CDR2 YFSETQ. V lost 1 base and J lost 0; bases outside the gene matches: 9. This CDR3 is built from 17 residues.

This clonotype was seen ten or more times. The chain is built from TRBV4-1 and TRBJ1-2; perhaps TRBD1 as D (5 bases). V shed 1 base and J shed 2 bases, with 11 bases lying between them. The CDR3 spans 15 residues. Germline lookup yields CDR1 MGHRA and CDR2 YSYEKL. This CDR3 is CASSQGSGSNYGYTF. The DNA for the CDR3 is TGCGCCAGCAGCCAAGGGTCAGGGAGCAACTATGGCTACACCTTC.

The rearrangement joins TRBV12-3 or TRBV12-4 to TRBJ1-5, with D perhaps TRBD1 (6 bases). The CDR3 is 14 amino acids. With 7 bases removed from V and 6 bases from J, the gap between germline ends came to 16 bases. The CDR3 protein is CASTSTGGLQPQHF. CDR3 nucleotides: TGTGCCAGCACATCAACGGGGGGGCTTCAGCCCCAGCATTTT.

The table lists this clonotype with a few counts. The chain employs TRBV7-3 and TRBJ2-3; D is uncertain. The CDR3 contains 13 residues. Germline V gene lookup returns CDR1 SGHTA and CDR2 FQGTGA. The ends were cut back, 5 bases at V and 6 bases at J, with 12 bases in the middle. The CDR3 protein is CASSPIGPDTQYF. CDR3 DNA sequence: TGTGCCAGCAGCCCCATTGGTCCGGATACGCAGTATTTT. The entire variable domain, with the rest obtained from reference TRBV7-3 and TRBJ2-3, is as follows: GAGVSQTPSNKVTEKGKYVELRCDPISGHTALYWYRQSLGQGPEFLIYFQGTGAADDSGLPNDRFFAVRPEGSVSTLKIQRTERGDSAVYLCASSPIGPDTQYFGPGTRLTVL.

This clonotype was observed at least ten times. This chain links TRBV7-8 with TRBJ2-3; 10 bases fit TRBD2. The CDR3 sequence is 18 residues long. V lost 6 bases and J lost 1; bases outside the gene matches: 13. The germline V gene encodes CDR1 SGHVS and CDR2 FQNEAQ. CDR3 sequence: CASRPYLFGLAGTDTQYF. CDR3 coding DNA: TGTGCCAGCAGGCCGTATCTCTTCGGACTAGCGGGCACAGATACGCAGTATTTT.